Each of the 24 T cell receptor beta chains below was sequenced from the same sample in a study of T cell responses to AZD1222 COVID-19 vaccine. Using immunoSEQ multiplex PCR, the repertoire was profiled, and TCRdb retains in-frame clones only, with some absent. The sample records 140,000 to 150,000 clones, around 90% being singletons. Here the sequenced sample was peripheral blood, taken on day 0 of MenACWY control vaccination. Receptors were obtained from an adult in good health.

The chain combines TRBV18 with TRBJ2-2, with 13 bases identical to TRBD2. This CDR3 is 18 amino acids long. Germline-derived CDR1 and CDR2 are KGHSH and LQKENI. Trimming took 3 bases from V and 1 from J; bases not matched to a gene: 5. CDR3 DNA sequence: TGTGCCAGCTCACCCCTCGGACTAGCGGGGGTGAACACCGGGGAGCTGTTTTTT. Protein: CASSPLGLAGVNTGELFF.

V usage is TRBV11-1 and J usage is TRBJ2-3; 15 bases line up with TRBD2. J lost 5 bases, V lost 5 bases, and 5 bases had no gene match. This CDR3 contains 16 residues. Germline V gene sequence: CDR1 SGHAT, CDR2 FQDESV (reference sequence). The CDR3 here is CASSQGLAGGGDTQYF. The CDR3 coding sequence is TGTGCCAGCAGCCAGGGACTAGCGGGAGGCGGAGATACGCAGTATTTT.

The CDR3 sequence is CASRRDSYGYTF. The CDR3 DNA sequence: TGTGCCAGCAGAAGGGACTCCTATGGCTACACCTTC. J is TRBJ1-2 and V is TRBV2; perhaps TRBD1 as D (5 bases). The germline V gene encodes CDR1 SNHLY and CDR2 FYNNEI. The length of the CDR3 is 12 residues. The V end lost 6 bases, the J end lost 4 bases, and 9 bases lay between the germline ends.

A few counts support this clone. V and J are TRBV6-5 and TRBJ1-1; D is unclear. There are 15 residues in the CDR3. Germline CDR1 MNHEY, CDR2 SVGAGI. Trimming removed 2 bases from V and 0 bases from J, with 10 bases in between. The CDR3 region has the DNA TGTGCCAGCAGTTACCGTCGAAGTATGAACACTGAAGCTTTCTTT. Translating gives CASSYRRSMNTEAFF.

As DNA, the CDR3 is TGTGCCAGCAGCATATTGGGACAGGAGAACACCGGGGAGCTGTTTTTT. Amino acids: CASSILGQENTGELFF. The rearrangement uses TRBV7-6 and TRBJ2-2; TRBD1 agrees at 8 bases. Trimming took 5 bases from V and 1 from J; bases not matched to a gene: 6. Germline CDR1 and CDR2: SGHVS and FNYEAQ. The CDR3 loop spans 16 amino acids.

This sequence joins TRBV5-1 and TRBJ1-2; possible D gene TRBD1, 5 bases. Germline assignment: CDR1 SGHRS and CDR2 YFSETQ. The CDR3 sequence is 14 residues long. V dropped 2 bases and J dropped 4 bases, with 12 bases sitting between them. The CDR3 nucleotides read TGCGCCAGCAGCTTCGACGGGGGAGGCTATGGCTACACCTTC. Translation gives CASSFDGGGYGYTF.

The chain has TRBV10-3 and TRBJ1-1; D unclear. V dropped 0 bases and J dropped 2 bases, with 10 bases sitting between them. The CDR3 extends over 15 amino acids. Per the germline V gene, CDR1 is ENHRY and CDR2 is SYGVKD. The CDR3 DNA reads as TGTGCCATCAGTGAGTCTAAGGGCCTTAACACTGAAGCTTTCTTT. As protein: CAISESKGLNTEAFF.

V usage is TRBV28 and J usage is TRBJ2-1; unclear D gene. V gave up 6 bases and J gave up 5 bases, with 8 bases separating them. Germline CDR1 reads MDHEN; CDR2 reads SYDVKM. The CDR3 spans 12 residues. This chain's CDR3 is CASRTANNEQFF. The CDR3 DNA sequence: TGTGCCAGCAGAACAGCTAACAATGAGCAGTTCTTC.

The chain recombines TRBV4-1 with TRBJ2-1; D unclear. The ends were cut back, 6 bases at V and 2 bases at J, with 11 bases in the middle. The CDR3 loop spans 14 amino acids. The germline V gene has CDR1 MGHRA and CDR2 YSYEKL. The CDR3 here is CASSRMATYNEQFF. DNA of the CDR3: TGCGCCAGCAGTCGGATGGCGACCTACAATGAGCAGTTCTTC.

The rearrangement uses TRBV5-4 and TRBJ2-7; 8 bases agree with TRBD2. This CDR3 is built from 15 residues. Germline V gives CDR1 SGHNT, CDR2 YYREEE (reference sequence). Trimming at V came to 0 bases and at J to 3 bases, leaving 5 bases not matched to a gene. The CDR3 region has the DNA TGTGCCAGCAGCTTGGCCCAGCGGGGGATCTACGAGCAGTACTTC. It codes for CASSLAQRGIYEQYF.

The gene calls are TRBV19 and TRBJ1-1; 7 bases map to TRBD1. V lost 5 bases to trimming and J lost 5 bases; unmatched junction nucleotides: 8. Germline lookup yields CDR1 LNHDA and CDR2 SQIVND (reference sequence). The CDR3 has 14 amino acids. The CDR3 DNA follows: TGTGCCAGTAGTCTCGGACAGGTCAGAACTGAAGCTTTCTTT. Protein: CASSLGQVRTEAFF.

The chain couples TRBV29-1 to TRBJ2-5; D call uncertain. The length of the CDR3 is 13 residues. Germline loops: CDR1 SQVTM, CDR2 ANQGSEA. V lost 1 base to trimming and J lost 4 bases, with 10 bases between them. The CDR3 is CSVEGHTGETQYF. The CDR3 bases are TGCAGCGTTGAAGGCCATACTGGAGAGACCCAGTACTTC.

This chain joins TRBV28 and TRBJ1-5; TRBD1 is a possible D gene (5 bases). The V gene's germline CDR1 is MDHEN and CDR2 SYDVKM. The V end lost 2 bases, the J end lost 5 bases, and 19 bases lay between the germline ends. The CDR3 is made up of 17 amino acids. The DNA of the CDR3 is TGTGCCAGCAGTTTAGTGGGGAGGGGCTTTGTAGATCAGCCCCAGCATTTT. It yields the protein CASSLVGRGFVDQPQHF.

The chain uses TRBV3-1 (or the pseudogene TRBV3-2) and TRBJ2-2; D is ambiguous. The CDR3 runs 12 residues. The germline V gene has CDR1 LGHDT and CDR2 YNNKEL (reference sequence). V lost 4 bases, J lost 4 bases, and 4 bases lay in between. CDR3 in amino acids: CASSLTTGELFF. CDR3 coding DNA: TGTGCCAGCAGCCTCACCACCGGGGAGCTGTTTTTT.

The chain carries TRBV6-5 and TRBJ1-3; 9 bases match TRBD1. The junction had 6 bases not matched to a gene; V was cut back by 6 bases and J by 9 bases. Germline CDR1 reads MNHEY; CDR2 reads SVGAGI. The CDR3 sequence is 13 residues long. CDR3 in amino acids: CASREGQGLTIYF. Written as DNA, the CDR3 is TGTGCCAGCAGAGAGGGACAGGGACTCACCATATATTTT.

The chain combines TRBV6-4 with TRBJ1-2; possibly TRBD1 for D (6 bases). Trimming took 5 bases from V and 3 from J, leaving 16 bases between them. The CDR3 sequence is 15 residues long. From germline, CDR1 is MRHNA and CDR2 SNTAGT. The CDR3 DNA reads as TGTGCCAGCAGTCCTCGACAGGCATGGGACTATGGCTACACCTTC. Translation gives CASSPRQAWDYGYTF.

The J gene is TRBJ1-4, the V gene TRBV5-8, with D perhaps matching TRBD1 (5 bases). This CDR3 region has 14 residues. From germline, CDR1 is SGHTS and CDR2 YDEGEE. V lost 1 base to trimming and J lost 5 bases, with 9 bases between them. The CDR3 loop is CASSLRQPNEKLFF. The CDR3 region has the DNA TGTGCCAGCAGCTTGAGACAGCCGAATGAAAAACTGTTTTTT.

This rearrangement joins TRBV5-6 to TRBJ1-2; TRBD1 matches at 8 bases. Germline values: CDR1 SGHDT, CDR2 YYEEEE. This CDR3 has 15 residues. With V trimmed by 0 bases and J by 5 bases, 6 bases remained unmatched. The DNA for the CDR3 is TGTGCCAGCAGCTTGGAGGACAGGGCAAGTTATGGCTACACCTTC. As protein: CASSLEDRASYGYTF.

In nucleotides, the CDR3 is TGTGCCAGTCGTAAACCGTCGCAGATTAACACTGAAGCTTTCTTT. This translates into CASRKPSQINTEAFF. The V call is TRBV21-1, the J call TRBJ1-1; the listed D gene, TRBD1, was not tested against the DNA. TRBV21-1 is a listed pseudogene. The CDR3 is 15 amino acids.

This chain connects TRBV5-8 to TRBJ1-1, with D hard to call. This CDR3 spans 15 amino acids. The ends were cut back, 4 bases at V and 1 base at J, with 14 bases in the middle. Germline CDR1 SGHTS, CDR2 YDEGEE. The CDR3 DNA sequence: TGTGCCAGCAGCGGCATCCTGGCGGGGAACACTGAAGCTTTCTTT. Protein product: CASSGILAGNTEAFF.

V and J are TRBV11-2 and TRBJ1-1; D is ambiguous. From germline, CDR1 is SGHAT and CDR2 FQNNGV. The CDR3 is made up of 13 amino acids. With 5 bases removed from V and 2 bases from J, the gap between germline ends came to 9 bases. The CDR3 DNA follows: TGTGCCAGCAGCCCCCTGGCCAACACTGAAGCTTTCTTT. Translation: CASSPLANTEAFF.

This clone is a singleton in its sample. The chain joins TRBV6-5 to TRBJ2-7; D may correspond to TRBD1 or TRBD2 (5 bases each). The CDR3 length is 14 residues. Trimming cost V 5 bases and J 2 bases, with 13 bases left between them. Germline CDR1 MNHEY, CDR2 SVGAGI. The CDR3 DNA reads as TGTGCCAGCAGTAACCGGGACGGCACCTACGAGCAGTACTTC. It is translated as CASSNRDGTYEQYF.

The genes are TRBV25-1 and TRBJ2-1; D may be TRBD1 (5 bases). This CDR3 is built from 14 residues. Trimming cost V 4 bases and J 2 bases, with 9 bases left between them. Germline-derived CDR1 and CDR2 are MGHDK and SYGVNS. Here the CDR3 reads CASSVRGTYNEQFF. CDR3 DNA sequence: TGTGCCAGCAGTGTTAGGGGCACCTACAATGAGCAGTTCTTC. Full variable domain (remainder filled in from reference TRBV25-1 and TRBJ2-1): EADIYQTPRYLVIGTGKKITLECSQTMGHDKMYWYQQDPGMELHLIHYSYGVNSTEKGDLSSESTVSRIRTEHFPLTLESARPSHTSQYLCASSVRGTYNEQFFGPGTRLTVL.

The gene calls are TRBV18 and TRBJ2-7, with 13 bases matching TRBD2. This CDR3 has 19 amino acids. Germline-derived CDR1 and CDR2 are KGHSH and LQKENI. The junction had 8 bases not matched to a gene; V was cut back by 0 bases and J by 0 bases. In DNA form, the CDR3 reads TGTGCCAGCTCACCACCCGGGACTAGCGGGACGAAAAGCTCCTACGAGCAGTACTTC. Encoded protein: CASSPPGTSGTKSSYEQYF.